The T cell receptor beta chain described here comes from a study of blood T cell repertoires in COVID-19. Study-level background: Sites in the United States, Italy and Spain provided acute and convalescent COVID-19 samples. PBMCs, B-cell-depleted T cells, or T cells provided the cDNA or gDNA that made up the material.

The CDR3 contains 12 residues. V was shortened by 6 bases and J by 8 bases, with 11 bases between the two germline ends. Profiling relied on immunoSEQ multiplex PCR, and the TCRdb table lists in-frame clones only, not all of them. The table shows some 220,000 clones, with around 90% occurring only once. The J gene is TRBJ2-1, the V gene TRBV12-3 or TRBV12-4; weak D call: TRBD1 (5 bases). The sequence came from a young woman who had recovered from COVID-19. Sequencing was carried out using peripheral blood. DNA of the CDR3: TGTGCCAGCAGAACCAGGGTGGATGAGCAGTTCTTC. The encoded protein is CASRTRVDEQFF.